The source of this T cell receptor beta chain is a study of CD4 T cells in relation to SARS-CoV-2 and coronaviruses. The repertoire was sequenced with immunoSEQ multiplex PCR; TCRdb's copy has only in-frame clones and lacks some. The sample has about 68,000 clones, 80% to 95% seen once. Unexposed donor CD4+ T cells date from about 2011-2018, before the COVID-19 pandemic. CDR1 MNHEY and CDR2 SVGEGT come from the germline V gene. The J segment lost 4 bases and the V segment lost 3 bases, leaving 5 bases of the junction unmatched. The CDR3 is 15 amino acids. The J gene is TRBJ2-3, the V gene TRBV6-2 or TRBV6-3; 9 bases are a match to TRBD2. The sequence came from a human donor in good health. Sequencing was carried out using naive CD4+ T cells from PBMCs. The subset: naive CD4+ T cells isolated by negative enrichment. In DNA, the CDR3 is TGTGCCAGCAGTTATAGCGGGGGTGCGTCAGATACGCAGTATTTT. This encodes CASSYSGGASDTQYF.